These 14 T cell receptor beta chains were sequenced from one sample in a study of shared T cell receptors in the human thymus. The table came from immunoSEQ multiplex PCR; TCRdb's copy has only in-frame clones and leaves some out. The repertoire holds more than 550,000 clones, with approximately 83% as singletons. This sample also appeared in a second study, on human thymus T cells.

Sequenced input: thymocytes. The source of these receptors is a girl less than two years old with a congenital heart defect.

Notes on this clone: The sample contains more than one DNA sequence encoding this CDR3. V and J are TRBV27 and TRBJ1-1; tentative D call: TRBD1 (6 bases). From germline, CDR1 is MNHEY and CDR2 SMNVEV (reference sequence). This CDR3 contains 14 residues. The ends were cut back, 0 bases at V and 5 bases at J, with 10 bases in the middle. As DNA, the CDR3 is TGTGCCAGCAGTTTATCGCAGGGGTATACTGAAGCTTTCTTT. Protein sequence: CASSLSQGYTEAFF.

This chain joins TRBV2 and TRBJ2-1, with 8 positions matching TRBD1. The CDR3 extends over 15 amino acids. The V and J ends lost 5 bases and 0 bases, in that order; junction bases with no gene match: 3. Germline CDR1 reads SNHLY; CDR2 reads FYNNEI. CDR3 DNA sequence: TGTGCCAGCAGTCCAACAGGGGGCTCCTACAATGAGCAGTTCTTC. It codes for CASSPTGGSYNEQFF.

This CDR3 is CSAKERTEAFF. CDR3 DNA: TGCAGTGCCAAGGAGCGGACTGAAGCTTTCTTT. The rearrangement joins TRBV20-1 to TRBJ1-1, with no clear D. Germline V gene data show CDR1 as DFQATT and CDR2 as SNEGSKA (reference sequence). This CDR3 contains 11 residues. V was cut by 6 bases and J by 5 bases, with 10 bases left in between.

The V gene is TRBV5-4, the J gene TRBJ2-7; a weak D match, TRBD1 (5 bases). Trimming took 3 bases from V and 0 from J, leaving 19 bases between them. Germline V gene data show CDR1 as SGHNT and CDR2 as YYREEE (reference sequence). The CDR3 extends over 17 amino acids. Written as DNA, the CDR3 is TGTGCCAGCAGCTCACAGGACCCCTCCACCTCCTCCTACGAGCAGTACTTC. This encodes CASSSQDPSTSSYEQYF.

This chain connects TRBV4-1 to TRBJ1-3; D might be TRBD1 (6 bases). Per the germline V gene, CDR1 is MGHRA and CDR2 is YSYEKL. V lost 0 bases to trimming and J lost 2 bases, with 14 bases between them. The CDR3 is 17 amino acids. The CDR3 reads CASSQEGSRGAGNTIYF. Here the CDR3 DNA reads TGCGCCAGCAGCCAAGAGGGGAGCAGGGGAGCTGGAAACACCATATATTTT.

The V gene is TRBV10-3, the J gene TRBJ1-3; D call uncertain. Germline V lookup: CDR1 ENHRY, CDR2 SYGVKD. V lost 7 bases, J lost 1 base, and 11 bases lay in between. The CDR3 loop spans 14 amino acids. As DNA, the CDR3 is TGTGCCATCATCCCCGACACATCTGGAAACACCATATATTTT. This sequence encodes CAIIPDTSGNTIYF.

CDR3 DNA: TGTGCCATTTCTCCTACAGGGGATGGCTACACCTTC. It yields the protein CAISPTGDGYTF. The chain has TRBV10-3 and TRBJ1-2; TRBD1 agrees at 7 bases. V shed 9 bases and J 6 bases; nucleotides not matched to a gene: 7. The germline CDR1 and CDR2 sequences are ENHRY and SYGVKD. The CDR3 is 12 residues long.

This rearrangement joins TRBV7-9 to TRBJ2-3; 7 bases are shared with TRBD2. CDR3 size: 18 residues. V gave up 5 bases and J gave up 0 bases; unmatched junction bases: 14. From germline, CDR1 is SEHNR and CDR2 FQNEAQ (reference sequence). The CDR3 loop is CASSRRRLGRGSTDTQYF. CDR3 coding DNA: TGTGCCAGCAGCCGCCGCCGGTTGGGGCGGGGGAGCACAGATACGCAGTATTTT.

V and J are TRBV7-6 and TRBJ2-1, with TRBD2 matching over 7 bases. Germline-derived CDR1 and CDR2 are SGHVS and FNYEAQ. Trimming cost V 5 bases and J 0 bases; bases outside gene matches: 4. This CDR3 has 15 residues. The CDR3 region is CASSQGLSSYNEQFF. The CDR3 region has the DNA TGTGCCAGCAGCCAGGGACTAAGCTCCTACAATGAGCAGTTCTTC.

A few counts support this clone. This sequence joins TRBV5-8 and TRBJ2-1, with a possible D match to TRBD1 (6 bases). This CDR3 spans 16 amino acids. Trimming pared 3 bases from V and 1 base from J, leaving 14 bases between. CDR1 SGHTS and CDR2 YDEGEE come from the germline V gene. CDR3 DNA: TGTGCCAGCAGCTCCCTCACCCAGGGGTCCTACAATGAGCAGTTCTTC. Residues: CASSSLTQGSYNEQFF.

Written as DNA, the CDR3 is TGTGCCAGCAGCGCAGGGACACCAATAGCCAAAAACATTCAGTACTTC. Translation: CASSAGTPIAKNIQYF. The gene calls are TRBV9 and TRBJ2-4, with D possibly being TRBD1 (6 bases). V was trimmed by 3 bases and J by 0 bases, leaving 13 bases between them. This CDR3 spans 16 amino acids. Germline CDR1 is SGDLS and CDR2 is YYNGEE.

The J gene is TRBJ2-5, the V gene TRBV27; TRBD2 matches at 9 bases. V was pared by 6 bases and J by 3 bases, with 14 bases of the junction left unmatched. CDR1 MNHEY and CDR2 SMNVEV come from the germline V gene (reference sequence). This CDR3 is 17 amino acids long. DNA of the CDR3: TGTGCCAGCAGCCTTACCCCTAGCGGGGCCACAAAAGAGACCCAGTACTTC. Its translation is CASSLTPSGATKETQYF.

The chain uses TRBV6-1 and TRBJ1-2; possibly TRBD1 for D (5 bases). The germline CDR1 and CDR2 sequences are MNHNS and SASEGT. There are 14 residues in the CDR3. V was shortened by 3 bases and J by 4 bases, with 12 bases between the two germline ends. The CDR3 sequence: CASSEPGGSYGYTF. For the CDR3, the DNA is TGTGCCAGCAGTGAGCCCGGGGGGAGCTATGGCTACACCTTC.

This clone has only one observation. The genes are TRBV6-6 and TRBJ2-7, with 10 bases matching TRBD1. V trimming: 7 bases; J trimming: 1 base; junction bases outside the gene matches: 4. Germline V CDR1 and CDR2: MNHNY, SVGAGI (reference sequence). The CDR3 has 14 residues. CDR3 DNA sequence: TGTGCCAGCAACGGGGACAGGGGTTCCTACGAGCAGTACTTC. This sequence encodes CASNGDRGSYEQYF.